This is a list of T cell receptor beta chains from one sample in a study of T cells in localized non-small cell lung cancer. Repertoires were generated with immunoSEQ multiplex PCR, while TCRdb's copy carries only in-frame clones and drops some. The sample has 23,000 or so clones, more than 85% seen once. Sample: peripheral blood, taken before any cancer treatment. The receptors stem from a male donor aged 60 or older with stage I squamous cell lung carcinoma. CDR3s include the opening cysteine and the closing phenylalanine or tryptophan. Each record gives: clone size, V gene, J gene, D gene, CDR3 protein, CDR3 DNA. D genes are given only for firm matches. Size is stated for part of the rows, as once, few or many counts, or as a class when the clone is expanded.

few,TRBV2,TRBJ2-1,TRBD2,CASSELAGVDEQFF,TGTGCCAGCAGTGAACTAGCGGGAGTTGATGAGCAGTTCTTC
-,TRBV6-5,TRBJ1-1,-,CASKGYEAFF,TGTGCCAGCAAAGGATATGAAGCTTTCTTT
-,TRBV5-1,TRBJ2-2,-,CASSLAGELFF,TGCGCCAGCAGCTTGGCCGGGGAGCTGTTTTTT
-,TRBV5-6,TRBJ1-1,-,CASRFLEASNTEAFF,TGTGCCAGCAGGTTCCTAGAGGCGTCAAACACTGAAGCTTTCTTT
few,TRBV6-5,TRBJ1-2,-,CASSFRTLDPNYGYTF,TGTGCCAGCAGTTTCCGGACACTGGATCCTAACTATGGCTACACCTTC
-,TRBV29-1,TRBJ2-3,-,CSVEYGRGADTQYF,TGCAGCGTTGAATACGGCAGGGGAGCAGATACGCAGTATTTT
-,TRBV5-8,TRBJ2-1,-,CASSLVRSWPYNEQFF,TGTGCCAGCAGCTTGGTTCGGTCCTGGCCCTACAATGAGCAGTTCTTC
-,TRBV9,TRBJ1-1,-,CASSVVSDIEAFF,TGTGCCAGCAGCGTAGTCTCGGACATTGAAGCTTTCTTT
-,TRBV6-6,TRBJ1-1,-,CASSYSRLDSLEAFF,TGTGCCAGCAGTTACTCCAGGTTGGACAGTCTCGAAGCTTTCTTT
few,TRBV5-1,TRBJ2-7,-,CASSLVNSLGEQYF,TGCGCCAGCAGCTTGGTTAACTCCCTGGGGGAGCAGTACTTC
-,TRBV5-1,TRBJ1-4,-,CASSTDSLEEKLFF,TGCGCCAGCAGCACGGACAGTCTCGAGGAAAAACTGTTTTTT
-,TRBV7-6,TRBJ2-1,-,CASSPLSFYNEQFF,TGTGCCAGCAGCCCCTTGAGTTTTTACAATGAGCAGTTCTTC
-,TRBV10-3,TRBJ2-3,TRBD2,CAMSGANADTQYF,TGTGCCATGAGCGGGGCAAACGCAGATACGCAGTATTTT